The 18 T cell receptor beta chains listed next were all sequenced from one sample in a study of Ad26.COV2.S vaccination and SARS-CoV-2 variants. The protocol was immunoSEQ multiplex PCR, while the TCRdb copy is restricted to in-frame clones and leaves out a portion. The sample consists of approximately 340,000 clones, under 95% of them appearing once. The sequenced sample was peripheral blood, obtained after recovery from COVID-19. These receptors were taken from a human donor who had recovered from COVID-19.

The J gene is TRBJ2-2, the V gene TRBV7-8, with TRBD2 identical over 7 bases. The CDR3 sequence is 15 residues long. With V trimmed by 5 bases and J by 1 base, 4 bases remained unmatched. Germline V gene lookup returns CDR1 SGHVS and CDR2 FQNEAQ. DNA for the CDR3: TGTGCCAGCAGCCAGAGCGGGGAGAACACCGGGGAGCTGTTTTTT. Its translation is CASSQSGENTGELFF.

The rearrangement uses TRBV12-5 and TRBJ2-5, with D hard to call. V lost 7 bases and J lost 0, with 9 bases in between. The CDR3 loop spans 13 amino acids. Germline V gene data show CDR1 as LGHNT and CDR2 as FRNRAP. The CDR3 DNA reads TGTGCTAGTGTTACCCCCGACCAAGAGACCCAGTACTTC. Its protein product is CASVTPDQETQYF.

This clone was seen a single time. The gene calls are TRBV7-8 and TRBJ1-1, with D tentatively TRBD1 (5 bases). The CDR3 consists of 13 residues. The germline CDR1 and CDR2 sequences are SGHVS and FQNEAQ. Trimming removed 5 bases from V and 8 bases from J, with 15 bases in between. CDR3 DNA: TGTGCCAGCAGCCGTAGGGCCGGGACCGAAGCTTTCTTT. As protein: CASSRRAGTEAFF.

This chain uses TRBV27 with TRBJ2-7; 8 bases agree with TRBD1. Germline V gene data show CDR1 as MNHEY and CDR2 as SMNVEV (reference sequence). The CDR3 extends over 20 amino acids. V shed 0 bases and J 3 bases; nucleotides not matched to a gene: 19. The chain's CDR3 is CASSLSGQGALPFLGYEQYF. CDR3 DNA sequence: TGTGCCAGCAGTTTATCTGGGCAGGGGGCCCTCCCTTTCTTGGGCTACGAGCAGTACTTC.

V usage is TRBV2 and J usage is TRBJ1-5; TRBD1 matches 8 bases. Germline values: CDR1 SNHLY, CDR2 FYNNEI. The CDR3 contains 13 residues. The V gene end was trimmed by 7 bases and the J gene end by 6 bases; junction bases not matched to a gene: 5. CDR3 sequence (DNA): TGTGCCAGCAAGGACAGGGTTAGTCAGCCCCAGCATTTT. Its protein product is CASKDRVSQPQHF.

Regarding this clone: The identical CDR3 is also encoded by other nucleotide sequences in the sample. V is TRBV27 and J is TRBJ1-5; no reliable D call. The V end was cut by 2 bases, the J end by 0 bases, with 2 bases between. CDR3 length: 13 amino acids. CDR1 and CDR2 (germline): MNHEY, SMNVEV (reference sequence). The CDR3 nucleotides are TGTGCCAGCAGTTTAAGTAGCAATCAGCCCCAGCATTTT. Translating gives CASSLSSNQPQHF.

DNA for the CDR3: TGTGCCACCAGCAGATCCGTCCGGGGGCCTGGAAACACCATATATTTT. This codes for CATSRSVRGPGNTIYF. The chain employs TRBV15 and TRBJ1-3, with a weak D call TRBD1 (6 bases). V was shortened by 2 bases and J by 2 bases, with 13 bases between the two germline ends. Looked up from germline, CDR1 is LNHNV and CDR2 is YYDKDF (reference sequence). The CDR3 runs to 16 residues.

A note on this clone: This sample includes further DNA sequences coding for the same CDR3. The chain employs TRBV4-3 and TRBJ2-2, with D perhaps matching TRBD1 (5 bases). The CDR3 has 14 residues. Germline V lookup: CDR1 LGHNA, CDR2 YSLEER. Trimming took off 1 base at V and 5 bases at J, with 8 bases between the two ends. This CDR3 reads CASSQVSGTGELFF. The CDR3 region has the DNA TGCGCCAGCAGCCAAGTTTCAGGGACCGGGGAGCTGTTTTTT.

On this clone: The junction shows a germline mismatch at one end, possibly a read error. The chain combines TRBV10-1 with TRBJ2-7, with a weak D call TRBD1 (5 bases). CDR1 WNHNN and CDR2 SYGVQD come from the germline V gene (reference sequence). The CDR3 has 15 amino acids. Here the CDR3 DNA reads TGCGCCAGCAGTGAGGTGGGTGGGTCAACAGGTAATCTACACTTC. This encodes CASSEVGGSTGNLHF.

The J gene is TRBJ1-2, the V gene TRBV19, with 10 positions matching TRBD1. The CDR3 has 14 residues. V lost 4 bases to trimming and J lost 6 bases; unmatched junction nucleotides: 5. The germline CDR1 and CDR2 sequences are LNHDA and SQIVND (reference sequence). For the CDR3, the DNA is TGTGCCAGTAGTAGACAGGGGGCGCGTAATGGCTACACCTTC. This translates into CASSRQGARNGYTF.

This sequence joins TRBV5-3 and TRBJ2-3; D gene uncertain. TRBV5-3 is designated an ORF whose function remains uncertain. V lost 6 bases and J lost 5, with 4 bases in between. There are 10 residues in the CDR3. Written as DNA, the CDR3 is TGTGCCAGAACAGGAGATACGCAGTATTTT. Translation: CARTGDTQYF.

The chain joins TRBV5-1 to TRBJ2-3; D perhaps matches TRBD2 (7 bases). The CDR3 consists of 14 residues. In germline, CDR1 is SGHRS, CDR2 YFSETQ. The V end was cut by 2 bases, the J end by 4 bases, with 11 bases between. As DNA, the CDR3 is TGCGCCAGCAGCTTTAGGGGGGGTTCAGATACGCAGTATTTT. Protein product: CASSFRGGSDTQYF.

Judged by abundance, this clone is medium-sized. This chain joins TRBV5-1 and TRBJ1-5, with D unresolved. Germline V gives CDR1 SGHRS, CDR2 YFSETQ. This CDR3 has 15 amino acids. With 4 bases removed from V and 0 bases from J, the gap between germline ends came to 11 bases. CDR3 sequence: CASSKDGNSNQPQHF. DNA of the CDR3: TGCGCCAGCAGCAAAGACGGAAATAGCAATCAGCCCCAGCATTTT.

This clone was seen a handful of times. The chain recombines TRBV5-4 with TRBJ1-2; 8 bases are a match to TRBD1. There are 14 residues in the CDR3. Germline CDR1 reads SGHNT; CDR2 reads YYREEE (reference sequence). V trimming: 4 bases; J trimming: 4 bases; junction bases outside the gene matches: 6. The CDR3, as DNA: TGTGCCAGCAGCGGGCGGACAGGGAGCTATGGCTACACCTTC. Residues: CASSGRTGSYGYTF.

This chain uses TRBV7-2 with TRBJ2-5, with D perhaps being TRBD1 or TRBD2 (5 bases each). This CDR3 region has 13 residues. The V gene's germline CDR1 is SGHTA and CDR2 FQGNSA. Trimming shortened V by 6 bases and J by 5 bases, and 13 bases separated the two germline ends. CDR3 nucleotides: TGTGCCAGCAGATGGGACGTGGAGGAGACCCAGTACTTC. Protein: CASRWDVEETQYF.

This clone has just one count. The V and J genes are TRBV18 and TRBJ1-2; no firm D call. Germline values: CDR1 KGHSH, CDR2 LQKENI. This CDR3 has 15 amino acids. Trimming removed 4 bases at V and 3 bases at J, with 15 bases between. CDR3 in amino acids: CASSLPVGRYYGYTF. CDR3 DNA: TGTGCCAGCTCACTACCGGTCGGGCGCTACTATGGCTACACCTTC.

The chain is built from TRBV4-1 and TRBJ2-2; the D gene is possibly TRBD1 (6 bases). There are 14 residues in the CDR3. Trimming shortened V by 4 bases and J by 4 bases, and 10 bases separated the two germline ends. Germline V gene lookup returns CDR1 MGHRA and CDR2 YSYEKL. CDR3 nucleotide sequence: TGCGCCAGCAGCCCTGGACAGCGCACCGGGGAGCTGTTTTTT. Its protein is CASSPGQRTGELFF.

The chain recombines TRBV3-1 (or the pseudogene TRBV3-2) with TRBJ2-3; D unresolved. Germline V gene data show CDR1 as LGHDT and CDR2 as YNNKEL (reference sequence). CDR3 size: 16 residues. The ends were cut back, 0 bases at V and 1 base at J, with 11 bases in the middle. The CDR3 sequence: CASSQDRTPGTDTQYF. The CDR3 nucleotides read TGTGCCAGCAGCCAAGATCGGACGCCAGGCACAGATACGCAGTATTTT.